This T cell receptor beta chain was obtained from a study of T cell repertoires in ileal Crohn's disease. Study background: M6 samples are neoterminal ileum biopsies from postoperative colonoscopy.

In the case of this clone: The antigen is undetermined.

Overall study results and limits: Endoscopy was done a median roughly 6.9 months after surgery.

Described time point: neoterminal ileum biopsy at postoperative endoscopy, about 6 months after surgery. Germline loops: CDR1 MNHNS, CDR2 SASEGT. The CDR3 totals 12 residues. Unmatched junction bases numbered 5, after V lost 4 bases and J lost 11 bases. Some clones are missing from TCRdb's copy, which holds only in-frame ones; the method was immunoSEQ multiplex PCR. The data show fewer than 15,000 clones, around 80% seen once. The chain links TRBV6-1 to TRBJ1-1, with 9 nucleotides matching TRBD1. Input material: ileal tissue. The receptor was derived from an adult with Crohn's disease. For the CDR3, the DNA is TGTGCCAGCAGTGGGGACAGGGTGGATGCTTTCTTT. The encoded protein is CASSGDRVDAFF.